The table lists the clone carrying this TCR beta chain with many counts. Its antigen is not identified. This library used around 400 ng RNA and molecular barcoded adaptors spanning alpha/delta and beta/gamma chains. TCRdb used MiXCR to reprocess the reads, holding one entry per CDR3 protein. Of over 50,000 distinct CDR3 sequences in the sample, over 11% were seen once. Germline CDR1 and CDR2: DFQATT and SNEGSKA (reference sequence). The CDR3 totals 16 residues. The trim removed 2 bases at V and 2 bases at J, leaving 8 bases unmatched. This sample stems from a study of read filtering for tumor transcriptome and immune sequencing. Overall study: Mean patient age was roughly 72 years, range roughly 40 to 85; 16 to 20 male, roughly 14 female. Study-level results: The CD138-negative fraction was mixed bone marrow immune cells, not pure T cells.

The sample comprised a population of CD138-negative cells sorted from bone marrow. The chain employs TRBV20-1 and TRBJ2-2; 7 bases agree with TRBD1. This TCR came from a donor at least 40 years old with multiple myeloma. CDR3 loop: CSARPGQLRNTGELFF. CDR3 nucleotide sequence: TGCAGTGCTAGACCGGGACAGCTCCGCAACACCGGGGAGCTGTTTTTT.